The 15 T cell receptor beta chains below come from one sample, sequenced in a study of cytomegalovirus exposure and HLA in healthy donors. The primer mix had 60 Vbeta and 13 Jbeta primers. Only in-frame clones appear in the TCRdb table, and some are missing; sequencing was by immunoSEQ multiplex PCR. The sample consists of around 50,000 clones, 70% to 85% of them appearing once. The sequencing sample was made of PBMCs. The origin of the receptors is a man between 35 and 55 years old in good health and CMV-seronegative.

Worth noting for this clone: At one end the junction does not follow the germline gene, possibly because of a read error. The sample has other DNA sequences that encode this CDR3 too. The V call is TRBV7-2, the J call TRBJ2-6; 11 bases fit TRBD2. CDR1 SGHTA and CDR2 FQGNSA come from the germline V gene. The CDR3 has 17 residues. DNA for the CDR3: TGTGCCAGCAGCGTGGGGACTAGCGGCGGTGGGGCCAACGTTCTGACTTTC. Translated: CASSVGTSGGGANVLTF. The full variable domain, its missing parts supplied by reference TRBV7-2 and TRBJ2-6, is GAGVSQSPSNKVTEKGKDVELRCDPISGHTALYWYRQSLGQGLEFLIYFQGNSAPDKSGLPSDRFSAERTGGSVSTLTIQRTQQEDSAVYLCASSVGTSGGGANVLTFGAGSRLTVL.

The rearrangement uses TRBV4-1 and TRBJ2-1; 9 bases agree with TRBD2. The germline V gene has CDR1 MGHRA and CDR2 YSYEKL. The CDR3 runs to 19 residues. After removal of 1 base from V and 1 base from J, the junction contained 11 bases not matched to a gene. The CDR3 loop is CASSQVNAPTSGSYNEQFF. DNA of the CDR3: TGCGCCAGCAGCCAAGTCAACGCTCCGACTAGCGGTTCCTACAATGAGCAGTTCTTC.

The V gene is TRBV27, the J gene TRBJ1-2; perhaps TRBD1 as D (6 bases). Germline lookup yields CDR1 MNHEY and CDR2 SMNVEV (reference sequence). The CDR3 runs 15 residues. V lost 3 bases and J lost 8, with 19 bases in between. In DNA, the CDR3 is TGTGCCAGCAGTTTCCTGACAGGCCCCTCTCAAGGCTACACCTTC. Translated, it gives CASSFLTGPSQGYTF.

The rearrangement links TRBV27 to TRBJ2-2; TRBD2 matches 12 bases. The CDR3 is 17 amino acids. Germline V gives CDR1 MNHEY, CDR2 SMNVEV (reference sequence). Trimming took 7 bases from V and 0 from J; bases not matched to a gene: 6. CDR3 region: CASTRLAGVSNTGELFF. The CDR3 bases are TGTGCCAGCACTAGACTAGCGGGGGTCTCGAACACCGGGGAGCTGTTTTTT.

The J gene is TRBJ1-1, the V gene TRBV9; TRBD1 aligns across 7 bases. With 0 bases clipped from V and 1 base from J, the junction kept 12 bases outside the gene matches. This CDR3 has 18 amino acids. Germline CDR1 is SGDLS and CDR2 is YYNGEE. In DNA, the CDR3 is TGTGCCAGCAGCGTAGGGGGAGACAGGGCTGGGTGGAACACTGAAGCTTTCTTT. It translates to CASSVGGDRAGWNTEAFF.

The chain has TRBV5-1 and TRBJ1-5, with D unresolved. Trimming removed 1 base from V and 0 bases from J, with 8 bases in between. CDR3 size: 15 residues. Germline values: CDR1 SGHRS, CDR2 YFSETQ. CDR3 protein: CASSLSGNSNQPQHF. CDR3 nucleotides: TGCGCCAGCAGCTTGTCCGGGAATAGCAATCAGCCCCAGCATTTT. The variable domain in full, completed from reference TRBV5-1 and TRBJ1-5, reads KAGVTQTPRYLIKTRGQQVTLSCSPISGHRSVSWYQQTPGQGLQFLFEYFSETQRNKGNFPGRFSGRQFSNSRSEMNVSTLELGDSALYLCASSLSGNSNQPQHFGDGTRLSIL.

About this clone: One junction end disagrees with the germline gene, perhaps due to a read error. Other DNA variants within this sample encode the same CDR3. The V gene is TRBV7-9, the J gene TRBJ1-1, with TRBD1 as a possible D gene (5 bases). The CDR3 spans 14 residues. Germline loops: CDR1 SEHNR, CDR2 FQNEAQ (reference sequence). As DNA, the CDR3 is TGCGCCAGCAGCTTGGGACTGCCAGGCACTGAAGCTTTCTTT. It translates to CASSLGLPGTEAFF.

The chain joins TRBV6-6 to TRBJ1-4; TRBD1 matches 8 bases. The CDR3 is 16 amino acids. V lost 0 bases, J lost 7 bases, and 7 bases stayed unmatched. Germline CDR1 MNHNY, CDR2 SVGAGI (reference sequence). The CDR3 spells CASSYSKQGAFEKLFF. CDR3 sequence (DNA): TGTGCCAGCAGTTACTCCAAGCAGGGGGCGTTTGAAAAACTGTTTTTT.

The chain recombines TRBV6-1 with TRBJ1-6; D unclear. Germline assignment: CDR1 MNHNS and CDR2 SASEGT. The CDR3 loop spans 15 amino acids. Deletions cut 8 bases from V and 7 bases from J, with 18 bases between. DNA for the CDR3: TGTGCCAGCCTCGACGGAGCACTACCCAATTCACCCCTCCACTTT. Protein sequence: CASLDGALPNSPLHF.

In this sample, this clone turned up once. The rearrangement links TRBV20-1 to TRBJ2-5; the D is unclear. The CDR3 loop spans 11 amino acids. The germline V and J ends were trimmed by 3 bases and 5 bases, with 7 bases remaining between them. Per the germline V gene, CDR1 is DFQATT and CDR2 is SNEGSKA (reference sequence). The CDR3 DNA sequence: TGCAGTGCTAGTTTCCAGGAGACCCAGTACTTC. Translated: CSASFQETQYF.

This chain joins TRBV4-3 and TRBJ1-3; 7 nucleotides agree with TRBD1. Germline loops: CDR1 LGHNA, CDR2 YSLEER. This CDR3 contains 17 residues. Trimming removed 1 base from V and 2 bases from J; junction bases left unmatched: 8. CDR3 sequence: CASSQGRQGGTGNTIYF. In DNA form, the CDR3 reads TGCGCCAGCAGCCAAGGCCGACAGGGAGGTACTGGAAACACCATATATTTT.

This clone has a handful of counts. The CDR3 is CASSLSGGGHQPQHF. DNA of the CDR3: TGTGCCAGCAGCTTGTCAGGGGGTGGTCATCAGCCCCAGCATTTT. The chain carries TRBV5-6 and TRBJ1-5; 7 nucleotides align to TRBD1. The CDR3 totals 15 residues. Per the germline V gene, CDR1 is SGHDT and CDR2 is YYEEEE. Trimming cost V 1 base and J 5 bases; bases outside gene matches: 6.

The V gene is TRBV9, the J gene TRBJ2-3, with D possibly being TRBD2 (6 bases). Germline V gene sequence: CDR1 SGDLS, CDR2 YYNGEE. The CDR3 runs 14 residues. V lost 4 bases, J lost 5 bases, and 14 bases lay in between. CDR3 sequence reads: CASSRLGGGDTQYF. In DNA, the CDR3 is TGTGCCAGCAGCCGACTAGGTGGGGGAGATACGCAGTATTTT. The whole variable domain, filled in from reference TRBV9 and TRBJ2-3, reads DSGVTQTPKHLITATGQRVTLRCSPRSGDLSVYWYQQSLDQGLQFLIQYYNGEERAKGNILERFSAQQFPDLHSELNLSSLELGDSALYFCASSRLGGGDTQYFGPGTRLTVL.

V usage is TRBV28 and J usage is TRBJ1-6; 7 nucleotides match TRBD1. Looked up from germline, CDR1 is MDHEN and CDR2 is SYDVKM. This CDR3 spans 14 amino acids. V dropped 6 bases and J dropped 4; count of bases not matched to a gene: 3. CDR3 coding DNA: TGTGCCAGCAGACCGACAGGGTATAATTCACCCCTCCACTTT. Translated: CASRPTGYNSPLHF.

This CDR3 is CASNPTGRGNTIYF. CDR3 nucleotides: TGTGCCAGTAACCCCACAGGTCGCGGAAACACCATATATTTT. The gene calls are TRBV19 and TRBJ1-3; the D gene is possibly TRBD1 (5 bases). CDR1 LNHDA and CDR2 SQIVND come from the germline V gene (reference sequence). Trimming removed 7 bases at V and 4 bases at J, with 14 bases between. The CDR3 runs to 14 residues.